What follows are 20 T cell receptor beta chains derived from one specimen sequenced in a study of post-analysis software for immune sequencing data. Libraries were made from TCR beta cDNA, and they carried unique molecular identifiers. TCRdb re-analysed the PCR reads in MiXCR, keeping a single row per CDR3 protein. The sample yields fewer than 850,000 distinct CDR3 sequences, less than 35% seen once. The antigens of these receptors remain unknown. Study findings and constraints: In patients, about five TRBV segments were more frequent than in controls, with TRBV5-6, TRBV5-1 and TRBV20-1 among them.

The sample was blood. These receptors all come from a girl aged 10 to 17 with multiple sclerosis.

The chain carries TRBV6-1 and TRBJ1-1; D is possibly TRBD1 (5 bases). Germline V CDR1 and CDR2: MNHNS, SASEGT. There are 14 residues in the CDR3. Trimming left V 1 base short and J 3 bases short, with 9 bases between. The CDR3 nucleotides read TGTGCCAGCAGTGAAGGAGGGGCATACACTGAAGCTTTCTTT. Its protein is CASSEGGAYTEAFF.

Here the CDR3 DNA reads TGCAGTGCTAGAGATATGGCTAGCGGGAGGGCAGATACGCAGTATTTT. Its translation: CSARDMASGRADTQYF. The rearrangement links TRBV20-1 to TRBJ2-3; 12 bases agree with TRBD2. The CDR3 is 16 residues long. CDR1 is DFQATT, CDR2 SNEGSKA, per germline (reference sequence). Germline trimming cut 0 bases from V and 4 bases from J; bases unmatched to any gene: 5.

Remarks on this clonotype: At one of its ends the junction is not consistent with the germline gene, which may arise from a read error. The chain links TRBV15 to TRBJ2-6; perhaps TRBD1 as D (6 bases). The CDR3 is 18 amino acids. The germline V gene encodes CDR1 LNHNV and CDR2 YYDKDF (reference sequence). The CDR3 coding sequence is TGTGCCACCAGCGGAGACAGGCCTCCCCTCTCTGGGGCCAACGTCCTGACTTTC. Translation gives CATSGDRPPLSGANVLTF. Full variable domain (outside the CDR3, taken from reference TRBV15 and TRBJ2-6): DAMVIQNPRYQVTQFGKPVTLSCSQTLNHNVMYWYQQKSSQAPKLLFHYYDKDFNNEADTPDNFQSRRPNTSFCFLDIRSPGLGDTAMYLCATSGDRPPLSGANVLTFGAGSRLTVL.

V is TRBV20-1 and J is TRBJ2-1, with D tentatively TRBD2 (6 bases). This CDR3 spans 11 amino acids. Trimming took off 2 bases at V and 9 bases at J, with 8 bases between the two ends. Germline V gene lookup returns CDR1 DFQATT and CDR2 SNEGSKA (reference sequence). Here the CDR3 reads CSARFGSEQFF. CDR3 sequence (DNA): TGCAGTGCTAGATTCGGGAGTGAGCAGTTCTTC.

V gene TRBV10-3 combines with J gene TRBJ1-4; D ambiguous. The CDR3 is made up of 11 amino acids. V gave up 3 bases and J gave up 6 bases, with 2 bases separating them. The germline V gene encodes CDR1 ENHRY and CDR2 SYGVKD. DNA for the CDR3: TGTGCCATCAGTGAAGATGAAAAACTGTTTTTT. This encodes CAISEDEKLFF.

This clonotype turned up a few times. The V gene is TRBV12-3 or TRBV12-4, the J gene TRBJ1-5; 10 bases align to TRBD1. This CDR3 region has 18 residues. Germline trimming cut 2 bases from V and 6 bases from J; bases unmatched to any gene: 13. The CDR3 spells CASSLMGQGRNWGQPQHF. The CDR3 DNA reads TGTGCCAGCAGTTTAATGGGACAGGGGAGGAATTGGGGTCAGCCCCAGCATTTT.

This clonotype was counted a few times. This sequence joins TRBV7-2 and TRBJ2-7, with D perhaps TRBD1 or TRBD2 (6 bases each). Per germline, CDR1 SGHTA and CDR2 FQGNSA. Trimming took off 2 bases at V and 3 bases at J, with 23 bases between the two ends. The CDR3 length is 18 residues. Written as DNA, the CDR3 is TGTGCCAGCAGCTTAAGTGGAGGGAAACAGGGACCAGGCTACGAGCAGTACTTC. Translation gives CASSLSGGKQGPGYEQYF.

V is TRBV5-1 and J is TRBJ2-7, with TRBD2 identical over 10 bases. The V gene's germline CDR1 is SGHRS and CDR2 YFSETQ. CDR3 length equals 17 residues. The junction had 13 bases not matched to a gene; V was cut back by 1 base and J by 6 bases. The CDR3 DNA reads as TGCGCCAGCAGCTTGATGGCTAGCGGGGGAAGAGCATCCGAGCAGTACTTC. Protein: CASSLMASGGRASEQYF.

This clonotype has a handful of counts. The chain carries TRBV20-1 and TRBJ2-1; 7 positions match TRBD2. Germline V lookup: CDR1 DFQATT, CDR2 SNEGSKA (reference sequence). With 0 bases clipped from V and 6 bases from J, the junction kept 8 bases outside the gene matches. The CDR3 is 15 amino acids. CDR3 coding DNA: TGCAGTGCTAGAGATCCTAGCGGTTCTCTCAATGAGCAGTTCTTC. Protein sequence: CSARDPSGSLNEQFF.

V is TRBV28 and J is TRBJ1-5; D uncertain. Trimming took off 7 bases at V and 1 base at J, with 17 bases between the two ends. Per the germline V gene, CDR1 is MDHEN and CDR2 is SYDVKM. The CDR3 contains 16 residues. The CDR3 sequence: CASTFGLGLSNQPQHF. The CDR3 region has the DNA TGTGCCAGCACTTTTGGGCTGGGGTTAAGCAATCAGCCCCAGCATTTT. Complete variable domain (other parts from reference TRBV28 and TRBJ1-5): DVKVTQSSRYLVKRTGEKVFLECVQDMDHENMFWYRQDPGLGLRLIYFSYDVKMKEKGDIPEGYSVSREKKERFSLILESASTNQTSMYLCASTFGLGLSNQPQHFGDGTRLSIL.

V usage is TRBV7-2 and J usage is TRBJ1-1; unclear D gene. The CDR3 is made up of 14 amino acids. Trimming stripped 2 bases from V and 1 base from J, with 8 bases between. CDR1 is SGHTA and CDR2 is FQGNSA in the germline V gene. The CDR3 loop reads CASSLIKGNTEAFF. In DNA form, the CDR3 reads TGTGCCAGCAGCTTAATAAAGGGGAACACTGAAGCTTTCTTT.

This CDR3 is CSARETGADIQYF. The CDR3 DNA reads as TGCAGTGCTAGAGAAACGGGGGCGGACATTCAGTACTTC. The chain is built from TRBV20-1 and TRBJ2-4; D possibly uses TRBD1 or TRBD2 (6 bases each). The length of the CDR3 is 13 residues. Germline lookup yields CDR1 DFQATT and CDR2 SNEGSKA (reference sequence). V shed 0 bases and J shed 8 bases, with 11 bases lying between them.

The V and J genes are TRBV9 and TRBJ2-5; a possible D gene is TRBD1 (6 bases). The germline gives CDR1 SGDLS, CDR2 YYNGEE. Trimming took 2 bases from V and 1 from J, leaving 12 bases between them. CDR3 size: 15 residues. CDR3 in DNA: TGTGCCAGCAGCGTTGGAGGACAGATCCAAGAGACCCAGTACTTC. Translated, it gives CASSVGGQIQETQYF.

V usage is TRBV12-3 or TRBV12-4 and J usage is TRBJ1-1; 11 nucleotides match TRBD1. The CDR3 totals 14 residues. The V gene end was trimmed by 7 bases and the J gene end by 12 bases; junction bases not matched to a gene: 13. The CDR3: CASNPGQGARVTFF. In nucleotides, the CDR3 is TGTGCCAGCAATCCTGGACAGGGGGCAAGGGTAACTTTCTTT.

This clonotype was counted only a few times. The chain employs TRBV28 and TRBJ2-6; no firm D call. The germline gives CDR1 MDHEN, CDR2 SYDVKM. Trimming took off 8 bases at V and 0 bases at J, with 8 bases between the two ends. CDR3 length: 14 residues. The CDR3 nucleotides are TGTGCCAGCGCTCACAGCTCTGGGGCCAACGTCCTGACTTTC. It encodes CASAHSSGANVLTF.

This clonotype was recorded a few times. The chain carries TRBV20-1 and TRBJ2-1; D possibly uses TRBD1 or TRBD2 (6 bases each). This CDR3 spans 15 amino acids. Per germline, CDR1 DFQATT and CDR2 SNEGSKA (reference sequence). V shed 4 bases and J shed 8 bases, with 21 bases lying between them. CDR3 sequence (DNA): TGCAGTGCTACCCATGCGGGACAAGGGCGTCATGAGCAGTTCTTC. This codes for CSATHAGQGRHEQFF.

Only a few counts were recorded for this clonotype. The V gene is TRBV5-1, the J gene TRBJ2-1; TRBD2 aligns across 8 bases. Germline CDR1 reads SGHRS; CDR2 reads YFSETQ. This CDR3 has 14 residues. V dropped 0 bases and J dropped 8; count of bases not matched to a gene: 4. CDR3 coding DNA: TGCGCCAGCAGCTTGGGACTAGCGTTCGATGAGCAGTTCTTC. Translated, it gives CASSLGLAFDEQFF.

The chain recombines TRBV12-3 or TRBV12-4 with TRBJ1-4, with 8 bases that match TRBD1. V was clipped by 8 bases and J by 7 bases; unmatched bases: 6. The CDR3 runs 13 residues. Here the CDR3 reads CASWGRGREKLFF. DNA for the CDR3: TGTGCCAGCTGGGGCAGGGGGCGTGAAAAACTGTTTTTT.

Only a few counts were recorded for this clonotype. The chain links TRBV20-1 to TRBJ1-5; 11 bases match TRBD1. This CDR3 contains 14 residues. CDR1 and CDR2 from the germline V gene are DFQATT and SNEGSKA (reference sequence). The V segment lost 2 bases and the J segment 6 bases; nucleotides outside the gene matches: 3. The CDR3 DNA reads TGCAGTGCTAGATGGGACAGGGGGAGTCAGCCCCAGCATTTT. Encoded protein: CSARWDRGSQPQHF.

In this sample, this clonotype turned up many times. The V call is TRBV10-3, the J call TRBJ2-5; D unclear. V gave up 3 bases and J gave up 4 bases, with 12 bases separating them. This CDR3 contains 14 residues. Germline-derived CDR1 and CDR2 are ENHRY and SYGVKD. In DNA form, the CDR3 reads TGTGCCATCAGTGACCAATCCAAGGGAGAGACCCAGTACTTC. Translation gives CAISDQSKGETQYF.